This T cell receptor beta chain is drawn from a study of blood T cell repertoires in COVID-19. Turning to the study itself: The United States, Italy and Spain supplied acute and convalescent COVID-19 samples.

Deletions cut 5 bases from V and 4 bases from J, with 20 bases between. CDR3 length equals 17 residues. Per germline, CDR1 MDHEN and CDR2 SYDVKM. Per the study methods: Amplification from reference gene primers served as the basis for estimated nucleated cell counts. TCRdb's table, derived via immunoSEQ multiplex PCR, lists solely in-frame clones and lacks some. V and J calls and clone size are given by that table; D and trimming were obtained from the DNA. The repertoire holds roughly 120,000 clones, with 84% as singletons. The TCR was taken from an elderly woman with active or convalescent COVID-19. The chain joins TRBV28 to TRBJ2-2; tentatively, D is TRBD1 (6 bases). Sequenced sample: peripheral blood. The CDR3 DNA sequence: TGTGCCAGCAGTCAGGGGAGACAGGTGAGAGGCACCGGGGAGCTGTTTTTT. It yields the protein CASSQGRQVRGTGELFF.